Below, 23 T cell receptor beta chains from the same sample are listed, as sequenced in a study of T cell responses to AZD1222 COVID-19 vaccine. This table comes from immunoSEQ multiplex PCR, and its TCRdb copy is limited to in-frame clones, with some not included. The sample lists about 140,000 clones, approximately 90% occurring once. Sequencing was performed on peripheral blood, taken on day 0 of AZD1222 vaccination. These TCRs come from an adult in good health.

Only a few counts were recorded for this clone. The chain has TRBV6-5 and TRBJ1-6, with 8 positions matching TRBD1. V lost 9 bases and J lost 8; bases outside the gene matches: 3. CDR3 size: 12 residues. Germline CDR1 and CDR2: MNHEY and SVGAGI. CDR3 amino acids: CASGQGDSPLHF. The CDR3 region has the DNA TGTGCCAGTGGACAGGGCGATTCACCCCTCCACTTT.

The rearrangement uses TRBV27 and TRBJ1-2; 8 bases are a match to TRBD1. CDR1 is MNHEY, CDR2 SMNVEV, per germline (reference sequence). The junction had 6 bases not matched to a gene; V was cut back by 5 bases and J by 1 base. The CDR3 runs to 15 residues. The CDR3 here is CASSPRDRYNYGYTF. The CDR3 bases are TGTGCCAGCAGTCCCCGGGACAGGTATAACTATGGCTACACCTTC.

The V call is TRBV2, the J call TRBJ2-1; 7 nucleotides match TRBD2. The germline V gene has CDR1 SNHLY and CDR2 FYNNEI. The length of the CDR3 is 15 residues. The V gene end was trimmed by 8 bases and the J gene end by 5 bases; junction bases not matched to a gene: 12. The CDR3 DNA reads TGTGCCAGCGTTGGAGCGGGACGGGGGAACAATGAGCAGTTCTTC. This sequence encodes CASVGAGRGNNEQFF.

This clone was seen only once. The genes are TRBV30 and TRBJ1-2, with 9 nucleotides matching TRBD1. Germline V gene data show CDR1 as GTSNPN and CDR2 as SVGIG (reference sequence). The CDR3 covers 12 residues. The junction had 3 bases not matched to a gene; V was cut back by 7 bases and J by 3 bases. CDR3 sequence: CALGTGYYGYTF. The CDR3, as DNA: TGTGCCTTAGGGACAGGGTACTATGGCTACACCTTC. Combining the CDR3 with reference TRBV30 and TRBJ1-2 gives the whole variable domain SQTIHQWPATLVQPVGSPLSLECTVEGTSNPNLYWYRQAAGRGLQLLFYSVGIGQISSEVPQNLSASRPQDRQFILSSKKLLLSDSGFYLCALGTGYYGYTFGSGTRLTVV.

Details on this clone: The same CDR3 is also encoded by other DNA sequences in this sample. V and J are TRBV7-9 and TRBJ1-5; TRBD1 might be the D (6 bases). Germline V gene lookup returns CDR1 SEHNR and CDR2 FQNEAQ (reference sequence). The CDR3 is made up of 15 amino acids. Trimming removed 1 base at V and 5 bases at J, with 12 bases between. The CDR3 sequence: CASSLGQGSDQPQHF. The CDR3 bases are TGTGCCAGCAGCTTAGGGCAGGGGAGTGATCAGCCCCAGCATTTT.

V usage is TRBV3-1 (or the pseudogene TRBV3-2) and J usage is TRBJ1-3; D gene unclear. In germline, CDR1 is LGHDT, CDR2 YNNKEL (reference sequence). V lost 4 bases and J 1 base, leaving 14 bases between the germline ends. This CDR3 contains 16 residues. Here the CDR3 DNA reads TGTGCCAGCAGCCCTCGTTACGAGGGTTCTGGAAACACCATATATTTT. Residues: CASSPRYEGSGNTIYF.

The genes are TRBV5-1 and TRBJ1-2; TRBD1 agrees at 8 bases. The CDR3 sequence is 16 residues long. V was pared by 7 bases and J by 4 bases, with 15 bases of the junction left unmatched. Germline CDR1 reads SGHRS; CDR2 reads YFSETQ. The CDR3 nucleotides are TGCGCCAGCGGGACAGGAGGTGGATTAAGTGGCTATGGCTACACCTTC. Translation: CASGTGGGLSGYGYTF.

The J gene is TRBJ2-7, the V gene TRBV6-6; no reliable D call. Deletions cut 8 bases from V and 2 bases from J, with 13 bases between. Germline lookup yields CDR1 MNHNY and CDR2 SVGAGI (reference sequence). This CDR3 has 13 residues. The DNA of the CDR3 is TGTGCCAGCGGCCCGGGTTTCACCTACGAGCAGTACTTC. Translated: CASGPGFTYEQYF.

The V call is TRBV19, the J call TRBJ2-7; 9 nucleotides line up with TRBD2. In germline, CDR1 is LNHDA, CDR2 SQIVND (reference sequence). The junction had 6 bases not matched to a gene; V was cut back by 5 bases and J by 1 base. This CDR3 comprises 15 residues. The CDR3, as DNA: TGTGCCAGTAGTCAAAAGACTAGCGGTTCCTACGAGCAGTACTTC. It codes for CASSQKTSGSYEQYF.

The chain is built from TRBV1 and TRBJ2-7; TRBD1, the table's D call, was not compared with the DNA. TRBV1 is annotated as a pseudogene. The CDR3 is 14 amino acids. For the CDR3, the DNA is TGCACCAGCAGCCAAGGACAGGGGTCGTACGAGCAGTACTTC. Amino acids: CTSSQGQGSYEQYF.

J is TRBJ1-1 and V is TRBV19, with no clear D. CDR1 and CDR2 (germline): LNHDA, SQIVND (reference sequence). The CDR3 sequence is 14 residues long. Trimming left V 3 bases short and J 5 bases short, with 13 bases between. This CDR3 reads CASSMAGSRTEAFF. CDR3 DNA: TGTGCCAGTAGTATGGCAGGCTCGAGGACTGAAGCTTTCTTT. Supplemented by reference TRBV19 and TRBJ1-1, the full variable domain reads DGGITQSPKYLFRKEGQNVTLSCEQNLNHDAMYWYRQDPGQGLRLIYYSQIVNDFQKGDIAEGYSVSREKKESFPLTVTSAQKNPTAFYLCASSMAGSRTEAFFGQGTRLTVV.

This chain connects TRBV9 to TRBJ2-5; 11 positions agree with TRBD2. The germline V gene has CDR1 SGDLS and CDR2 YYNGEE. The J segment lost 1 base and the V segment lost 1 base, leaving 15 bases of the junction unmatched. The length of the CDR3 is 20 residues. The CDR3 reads CASSVRPPTTSGGSQETQYF. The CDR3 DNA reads TGTGCCAGCAGCGTACGCCCCCCTACTACTAGCGGGGGAAGCCAAGAGACCCAGTACTTC.

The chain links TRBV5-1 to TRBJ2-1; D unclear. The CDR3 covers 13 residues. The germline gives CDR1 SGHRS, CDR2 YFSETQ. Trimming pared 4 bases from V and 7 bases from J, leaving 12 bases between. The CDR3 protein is CASSENILNEQFF. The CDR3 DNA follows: TGCGCCAGCAGCGAAAATATCCTTAATGAGCAGTTCTTC. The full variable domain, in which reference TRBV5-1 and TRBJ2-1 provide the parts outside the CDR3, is KAGVTQTPRYLIKTRGQQVTLSCSPISGHRSVSWYQQTPGQGLQFLFEYFSETQRNKGNFPGRFSGRQFSNSRSEMNVSTLELGDSALYLCASSENILNEQFFGPGTRLTVL.

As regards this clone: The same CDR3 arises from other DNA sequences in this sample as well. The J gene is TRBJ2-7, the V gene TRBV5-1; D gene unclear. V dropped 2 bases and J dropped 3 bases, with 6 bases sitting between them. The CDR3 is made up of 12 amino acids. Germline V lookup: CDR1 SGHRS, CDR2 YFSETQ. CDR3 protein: CASSLVGYEQYF. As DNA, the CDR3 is TGCGCCAGCAGCTTAGTGGGCTACGAGCAGTACTTC. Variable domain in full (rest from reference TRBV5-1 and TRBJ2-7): KAGVTQTPRYLIKTRGQQVTLSCSPISGHRSVSWYQQTPGQGLQFLFEYFSETQRNKGNFPGRFSGRQFSNSRSEMNVSTLELGDSALYLCASSLVGYEQYFGPGTRLTVT.

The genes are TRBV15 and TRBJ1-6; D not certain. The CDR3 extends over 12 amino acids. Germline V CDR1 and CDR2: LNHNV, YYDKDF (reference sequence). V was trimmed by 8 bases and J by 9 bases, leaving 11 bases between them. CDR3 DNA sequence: TGTGCCACCGGAGGCCTAGGTTCACCCCTCCACTTT. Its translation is CATGGLGSPLHF.

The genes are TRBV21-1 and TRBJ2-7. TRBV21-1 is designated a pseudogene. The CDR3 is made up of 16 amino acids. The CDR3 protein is CASSGMELMGAYEQYF. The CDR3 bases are TGTGCCAGCAGCGGGATGGAGTTGATGGGGGCCTACGAGCAGTACTTC.

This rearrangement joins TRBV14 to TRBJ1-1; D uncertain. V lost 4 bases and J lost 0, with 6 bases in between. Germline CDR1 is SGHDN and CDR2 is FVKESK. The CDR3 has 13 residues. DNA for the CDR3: TGTGCCAGCAGCCTACAGATGAACACTGAAGCTTTCTTT. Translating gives CASSLQMNTEAFF.

CDR3 sequence: CASSDRLAGEETQYF. The CDR3 nucleotides read TGTGCCAGCAGCGATCGACTAGCGGGGGAAGAGACCCAGTACTTC. The chain employs TRBV2 and TRBJ2-5; 12 nucleotides line up with TRBD2. Germline-derived CDR1 and CDR2 are SNHLY and FYNNEI. Losses at the gene ends were 6 bases for V and 3 bases for J; bases not matched to a gene: 5. The CDR3 spans 15 residues. Combining the CDR3 with reference TRBV2 and TRBJ2-5 gives the whole variable domain EPEVTQTPSHQVTQMGQEVILRCVPISNHLYFYWYRQILGQKVEFLVSFYNNEISEKSEIFDDQFSVERPDGSNFTLKIRSTKLEDSAMYFCASSDRLAGEETQYFGPGTRLLVL.

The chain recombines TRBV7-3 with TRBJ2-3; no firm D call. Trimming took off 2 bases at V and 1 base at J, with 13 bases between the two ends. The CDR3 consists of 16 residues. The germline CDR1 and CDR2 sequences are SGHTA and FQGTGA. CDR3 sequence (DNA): TGTGCCAGCAGCTTAGGTCAGCCAGGCGGCACAGATACGCAGTATTTT. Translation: CASSLGQPGGTDTQYF.

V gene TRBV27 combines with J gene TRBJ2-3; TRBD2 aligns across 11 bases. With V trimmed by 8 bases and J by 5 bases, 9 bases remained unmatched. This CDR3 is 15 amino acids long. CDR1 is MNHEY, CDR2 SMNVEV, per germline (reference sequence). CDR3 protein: CASGYSGRGGDTQYF. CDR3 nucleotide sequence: TGTGCCAGCGGATATAGCGGGAGGGGGGGAGATACGCAGTATTTT.

Here the CDR3 DNA reads TGTGCCAGTAGTATAGATATGAGTGTCTTGGATCAGCCCCAGCATTTT. The encoded protein is CASSIDMSVLDQPQHF. The J gene is TRBJ1-5, the V gene TRBV19; D gene ambiguous. The V and J ends lost 0 bases and 5 bases respectively, with 14 bases between them. Per the germline V gene, CDR1 is LNHDA and CDR2 is SQIVND (reference sequence). The CDR3 length is 16 residues.

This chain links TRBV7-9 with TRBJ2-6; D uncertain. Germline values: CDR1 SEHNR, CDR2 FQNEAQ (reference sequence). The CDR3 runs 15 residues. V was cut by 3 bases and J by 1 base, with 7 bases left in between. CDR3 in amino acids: CASSFLASGANVLTF. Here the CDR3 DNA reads TGTGCCAGCAGCTTTTTGGCTTCTGGGGCCAACGTCCTGACTTTC.

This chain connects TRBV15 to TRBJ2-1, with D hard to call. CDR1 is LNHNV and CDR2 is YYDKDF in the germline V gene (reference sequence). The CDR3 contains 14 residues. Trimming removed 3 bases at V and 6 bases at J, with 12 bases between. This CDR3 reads CATSRVGTVNEQFF. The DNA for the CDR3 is TGTGCCACCAGCAGGGTGGGAACGGTCAATGAGCAGTTCTTC.